The source of this TCR beta chain is a study of shared clonotypes between healthy human individuals. Study-wide background: Serving as donors were two women and three men, whose ages spanned 18 to 49. Each donor contributed plates that comprised three CD4 naive, three CD4 memory, two CD8 naive and one CD8 memory.

Study results and caveats: Rarefaction analysis demonstrated incomplete sorted-subset sequencing notwithstanding large depth.

Naive CD8 populations comprised CD45RO-negative cells positively selected for CCR7, excluding terminally differentiated effector memory CD45RA+ cells. Original data processing: ImmunoSEQ output lacked quality scores and full-length reads, limiting matched filtering. Profiling relied on immunoSEQ multiplex PCR, and the TCRdb table lists in-frame clones only, not all of them. The DNA gave D and trimming, while V, J and clone size come from that table. The sample records just over 2,000,000 clones, approximately 95% being singletons. As concerns this clone: As yet, its antigen is unknown.

In germline, CDR1 is MNHEY, CDR2 SMNVEV (reference sequence). With 0 bases clipped from V and 5 bases from J, the junction kept 4 bases outside the gene matches. The length of the CDR3 is 15 residues. V and J are TRBV27 and TRBJ1-5, with 7 bases matching TRBD1. This TCR derives from a man between 18 and 35 years old in good health. Material for sequencing was naive CD8+ T cells sorted from blood. CDR3 region: CASSLSGDSYQPQHF. The DNA for the CDR3 is TGTGCCAGCAGTTTATCGGGGGACAGTTATCAGCCCCAGCATTTT.